This entry lists 2 T cell receptor beta chains sequenced from one sample in a study of blood T cell repertoires in COVID-19 (dated by TCRdb to about 2020). To prepare the library, the immunoSEQ multiplex PCR assay was applied. TCRdb limited this immuneACCESS table to in-frame rearrangements with V and J called. A share of clones is missing; checked studies link under half to unresolved V genes, and the rest is unexplained. Present in this sample are 250,000 or so clones, 70% to 90% of which were seen just once. 10% to 14% of the sample is in the top ten clones. Sequencing was performed on PBMCs or T cells enriched from blood (not recorded which). These receptors all stem from a man aged 25-40 years who had recovered from COVID-19.

The chain couples TRBV6-5 to TRBJ2-2; maybe TRBD1 (6 bases). Trimming took off 7 bases at V and 6 bases at J, with 9 bases between the two ends. CDR3 size: 12 residues. The germline V gene has CDR1 MNHEY and CDR2 SVGAGI. The CDR3: CASTRGSGELFF. The CDR3 DNA follows: TGTGCCAGCACCAGGGGTTCCGGGGAGCTGTTTTTT.

The J gene is TRBJ1-3, the V gene TRBV30; D ambiguous. Germline-derived CDR1 and CDR2 are GTSNPN and SVGIG (reference sequence). There are 15 residues in the CDR3. V was pared by 1 base and J by 0 bases, with 10 bases between. The CDR3 DNA follows: TGTGCCTGGAGTGGCTGGGGAGGCTCTGGAAACACCATATATTTT. Translation: CAWSGWGGSGNTIYF.